This entry lists 9 T cell receptor beta chains sequenced from one sample in a study of cytomegalovirus exposure and HLA in healthy donors (dated by TCRdb to between 2016 and 2019). Library preparation employed the immunoSEQ multiplex PCR assay. For the multiplex PCR, a mixture combining 60 forward primers for TCR Vbeta segments and 13 reverse primers for TCR Jbeta segments was used. In TCRdb, the immuneACCESS table is reduced to in-frame sequences with V and J assigned. These tables do not hold every clone; where another copy was compared, an unresolved V gene accounts for under half, and the others remain unexplained. The sample data list more than 130,000 clones, and around 85% of these were observed just once. The ten largest clones capture 4.1% of the sample. The source material was PBMCs. Every receptor here comes from a man aged 35 to 55 in good health and CMV-seropositive.

The V gene is TRBV4-2, the J gene TRBJ1-1; 9 bases align to TRBD1. This CDR3 is 15 amino acids long. Germline trimming cut 4 bases from V and 7 bases from J; bases unmatched to any gene: 10. The germline gives CDR1 LGHNA, CDR2 YNFKEQ. The CDR3: CASSRQGEGGGEAFF. The CDR3 nucleotides read TGTGCCAGCAGCCGACAGGGGGAGGGAGGCGGTGAAGCTTTCTTT.

This sequence joins TRBV19 and TRBJ2-7, with TRBD2 identical over 7 bases. V was clipped by 3 bases and J by 3 bases; unmatched bases: 11. CDR3 length: 16 residues. CDR1 and CDR2 from the germline V gene are LNHDA and SQIVND (reference sequence). The CDR3 reads CASSILPSGKVYEQYF. CDR3 nucleotide sequence: TGTGCCAGTAGTATTTTGCCGAGCGGGAAGGTCTACGAGCAGTACTTC.

V and J are TRBV29-1 and TRBJ1-2, with a weak D call TRBD1 (5 bases). This CDR3 has 14 residues. Trimming cost V 3 bases and J 8 bases, with 19 bases left between them. Looked up from germline, CDR1 is SQVTM and CDR2 is ANQGSEA. The DNA of the CDR3 is TGCAGCGTTGATTGGCAGGGCAATATGATGGGCTACACCTTC. It is translated as CSVDWQGNMMGYTF.

This clone was found a few times. The gene calls are TRBV4-3 and TRBJ1-2; 9 nucleotides match TRBD1. V was pared by 1 base and J by 11 bases, with 8 bases of the junction left unmatched. Germline values: CDR1 LGHNA, CDR2 YSLEER. There are 14 residues in the CDR3. The CDR3 loop is CASSQGPGTGQYTF. The CDR3 DNA follows: TGCGCCAGCAGCCAAGGGCCGGGGACAGGGCAGTACACCTTC.

This chain connects TRBV18 to TRBJ1-2; 9 nucleotides line up with TRBD1. V was clipped by 3 bases and J by 4 bases; unmatched bases: 6. Germline-derived CDR1 and CDR2 are KGHSH and LQKENI. This CDR3 is 15 amino acids long. The DNA for the CDR3 is TGTGCCAGCTCACCCACAGGGGGCTTCGGCTATGGCTACACCTTC. It specifies CASSPTGGFGYGYTF.

V is TRBV6-5 and J is TRBJ1-5, with no clear D. CDR1 is MNHEY and CDR2 is SVGAGI in the germline V gene. CDR3 length equals 11 residues. V was clipped by 5 bases and J by 3 bases, with 2 bases between them. Here the CDR3 reads CASSHNQPQHF. DNA of the CDR3: TGTGCCAGCAGTCACAATCAGCCCCAGCATTTT.

The chain joins TRBV15 to TRBJ2-7; the match to TRBD2 covers 7 bases. This CDR3 comprises 17 residues. Trimming at V came to 0 bases and at J to 5 bases, leaving 13 bases not matched to a gene. The germline V gene encodes CDR1 LNHNV and CDR2 YYDKDF (reference sequence). This CDR3 reads CATSRDHLAGVYDEQYF. Written as DNA, the CDR3 is TGTGCCACCAGCAGAGATCACCTGGCGGGAGTTTATGACGAGCAGTACTTC.

V usage is TRBV11-1 and J usage is TRBJ2-7; 7 positions match TRBD1. This CDR3 has 15 amino acids. The junction had 9 bases not matched to a gene; V was cut back by 4 bases and J by 3 bases. Germline assignment: CDR1 SGHAT and CDR2 FQDESV (reference sequence). CDR3 loop: CASSSNNRGFYEQYF. CDR3 DNA sequence: TGTGCCAGCAGCTCGAATAACAGGGGATTCTACGAGCAGTACTTC.

This rearrangement joins TRBV7-9 to TRBJ2-7; 7 positions match TRBD2. The V gene end was trimmed by 7 bases and the J gene end by 0 bases; junction bases not matched to a gene: 9. The CDR3 loop spans 15 amino acids. Germline CDR1 SEHNR, CDR2 FQNEAQ (reference sequence). This CDR3 is CASTLGRASSYEQYF. The CDR3, as DNA: TGTGCCAGCACCTTGGGGAGGGCTAGCTCCTACGAGCAGTACTTC.